The 4 T cell receptor beta chains below come from one sample, sequenced in a study of blood T cell repertoires in COVID-19 (dated by TCRdb to between 2020 and 2021). Library generation was performed with the immunoSEQ multiplex PCR assay. In its TCRdb copy, this immuneACCESS table keeps in-frame sequences only and misses some clones. Where compared with another copy, unresolved V genes explain less than half of these, and the others have no known cause. The sample table shows 150,000 to 200,000 clones, and roughly 83% are seen once. The ten largest clones take up nearly 6% of the sample. Sequenced: peripheral blood. The receptors shown here come from a woman between 40 and 55 years old with COVID-19, enrolled during active disease.

The chain carries TRBV29-1 and TRBJ1-4; 10 nucleotides align to TRBD1. The V gene end was trimmed by 3 bases and the J gene end by 7 bases; junction bases not matched to a gene: 5. This CDR3 is 14 amino acids long. The germline V gene encodes CDR1 SQVTM and CDR2 ANQGSEA. The DNA of the CDR3 is TGCAGCGTTGAGGGGGACAGGGGCGGTGAAAAACTGTTTTTT. Translation gives CSVEGDRGGEKLFF.

This clone was recorded only once. The chain couples TRBV4-1 to TRBJ1-2; D not certain. CDR1 and CDR2 (germline): MGHRA, YSYEKL. V was trimmed by 0 bases and J by 5 bases, leaving 10 bases between them. This CDR3 region has 14 residues. The DNA for the CDR3 is TGCGCCAGCAGCCAAGAGGTGGGAGGTTATGGCTACACCTTC. It specifies CASSQEVGGYGYTF.

The chain couples TRBV6-5 to TRBJ1-4, with 8 bases matching TRBD1. Germline V CDR1 and CDR2: MNHEY, SVGAGI. Losses at the gene ends were 7 bases for V and 6 bases for J; bases not matched to a gene: 10. The CDR3 covers 15 residues. DNA of the CDR3: TGTGCCAGCAAATCGAATCAGGGGGCTTATGAAAAACTGTTTTTT. Translation gives CASKSNQGAYEKLFF.

This chain uses TRBV24-1 with TRBJ2-7, with D tentatively TRBD2 (5 bases). Deletions cut 5 bases from V and 6 bases from J, with 22 bases between. This CDR3 contains 16 residues. CDR1 is KGHDR and CDR2 is SFDVKD in the germline V gene. Written as DNA, the CDR3 is TGTGCCACCAGTGGCCCTCAACCCCGGACTTTCTCCGAGCAGTACTTC. This codes for CATSGPQPRTFSEQYF.